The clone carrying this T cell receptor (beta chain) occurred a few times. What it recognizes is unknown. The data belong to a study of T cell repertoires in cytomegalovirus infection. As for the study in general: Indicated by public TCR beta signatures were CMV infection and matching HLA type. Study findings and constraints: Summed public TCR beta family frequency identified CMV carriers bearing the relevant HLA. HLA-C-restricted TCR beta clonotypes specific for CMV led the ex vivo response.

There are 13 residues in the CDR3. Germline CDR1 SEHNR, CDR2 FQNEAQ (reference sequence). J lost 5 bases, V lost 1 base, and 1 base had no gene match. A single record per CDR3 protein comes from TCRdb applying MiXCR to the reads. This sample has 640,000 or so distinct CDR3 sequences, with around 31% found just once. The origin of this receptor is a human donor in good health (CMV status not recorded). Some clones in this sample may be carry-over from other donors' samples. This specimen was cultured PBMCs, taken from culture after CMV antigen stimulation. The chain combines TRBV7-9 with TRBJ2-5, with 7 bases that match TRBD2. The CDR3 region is CASSLETSETQYF. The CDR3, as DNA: TGTGCCAGCAGCTTAGAGACTAGCGAGACCCAGTACTTC.